These 16 T cell receptor beta chains were sequenced from one sample in a study of CD8+ T cells in alopecia areata. CD4, CD8alpha, NKG2D, NKG2ACE and other markers guided sorting of pooled cutaneous lymph node cells. Following RNA extraction, reverse transcription yielded cDNA that acted as the sequencing template. Assay: immunoSEQ multiplex PCR; the TCRdb copy retains only in-frame clones and omits some. The record shows 270,000 or so clones for this sample, with no singletons present. Specimen: CD4+ T cells sorted from a lymph node. Receptors originate from a C3H/HeJ mouse with alopecia areata. As its MHC haplotype, the strain has H2-k.

The sample holds many counts of this clone. Gene labels here are mouse ones. The read stops 4 residues short of the end of the CDR3; the missing end is completed from the germline J gene. The V gene is TRBV17, the J gene TRBJ2-5; D is possibly TRBD1 (6 bases). Germline V lookup: CDR1 MNHDT, CDR2 YYDKIL. V was pared by 0 bases and J by 2 bases, with 9 bases between. This CDR3 is built from 15 residues. CDR3 in amino acids: CASSRDSTGQDTQYF. CDR3 DNA, as far as it was read: TGTGCTAGCAGTAGAGACTCGACAGGCCAAGAC.

This clone occurred a few times. Gene names are mouse gene names. The read halts 4 residues ahead of the CDR3 end, with the missing end drawn from the germline J gene. The chain carries TRBV13-1 and TRBJ2-5, with no clear D. The CDR3 loop spans 13 amino acids. Germline V gene data show CDR1 as NSHNY and CDR2 as SYGAGN. CDR3 region: CASSDVQPDTQYF. CDR3 bases read: TGTGCCAGCAGTGATGTCCAGCCCGAC.

As regards this clone: Any gene name here is a mouse gene name. The sequence runs out 4 residues before the end of the CDR3; the remainder is reconstructed from the germline J gene. The genes are TRBV13-1 and TRBJ2-5, with a weak D call TRBD1 (5 bases). Trimming removed 1 base at V and 3 bases at J, with 9 bases between. CDR3 length equals 14 residues. Germline V gene sequence: CDR1 NSHNY, CDR2 SYGAGN. CDR3 bases read: TGTGCCAGCAGTGATAATAGGGGTCAAGAC. Protein: CASSDNRGQD. The whole CDR3 region reads CASSDNRGQDTQYF.

On this clone itself: Gene names denote mouse genes. The observed sequence ends 4 residues before the CDR3 terminus, with the missing tail filled in from the germline J gene. This rearrangement joins TRBV1 to TRBJ2-3; 7 bases align to TRBD2. Germline V CDR1 and CDR2: NSQYPW, LRSPGD (reference sequence). The CDR3 covers 15 residues. The ends lost 2 bases at V and 0 bases at J; junction bases unmatched: 2. The DNA read from the CDR3 is TGCACCTGCAGTGCAAATGGGGGGAGTGCAGAA. Its translation: CTCSANGGSAE. The whole CDR3 reads CTCSANGGSAETLYF.

Details on this clone: The germline and genes are mouse ones. The read terminates 4 residues ahead of where the CDR3 ends, so the germline J gene completes it. This chain links TRBV5 with TRBJ2-7; 7 nucleotides align to TRBD1. With 6 bases clipped from V and 2 bases from J, the junction kept 4 bases outside the gene matches. Germline V lookup: CDR1 LGHNA, CDR2 YNLKQL (reference sequence). This CDR3 has 13 residues. Partial CDR3 DNA: TGTGCCAGCAGTCGACAGGGAACCTAT. Translating it yields CASSRQGTY. From start to end, the CDR3 is CASSRQGTYEQYF.

This clone was detected a few times. The genes and germline here are from mouse. The read finishes 4 residues shy of the CDR3 end, and the germline J gene is used to complete it. The sample carries other DNA sequences with the same CDR3. The chain is built from TRBV1 and TRBJ2-1, with 10 bases fitting TRBD2. V shed 1 base and J 1 base; nucleotides not matched to a gene: 1. The V gene's germline CDR1 is NSQYPW and CDR2 LRSPGD (reference sequence). The CDR3 covers 16 residues. The CDR3 here is CTCSAATGGNYAEQFF. The CDR3 DNA, read in part, is TGCACCTGCAGTGCAGCGACTGGGGGGAACTATGCT.

With respect to this clone: These gene names are mouse names. The observed sequence ends 4 residues before the CDR3 terminus, with the missing tail filled in from the germline J gene. The same CDR3 also results from other DNA sequences found in this sample. The rearrangement uses TRBV13-1 and TRBJ2-1; a weak D match, TRBD1 (6 bases). With 1 base removed from V and 5 bases from J, the gap between germline ends came to 10 bases. This CDR3 is built from 14 residues. The germline V gene encodes CDR1 NSHNY and CDR2 SYGAGN. Here the CDR3 reads CASSDQGLDAEQFF. The covered CDR3 bases are TGTGCCAGCAGTGATCAGGGGTTGGATGCT.

With regard to this clone: The genes are named according to mouse. The sequenced part of the CDR3 DNA is TGTGCTAGCATCAGGACAGGGCGAGCT. It is translated as CASIRTGRA. In full, the CDR3 reads CASIRTGRAEQFF. The rearrangement joins TRBV17 to TRBJ2-1; 8 bases match TRBD1. The read terminates 4 residues ahead of where the CDR3 ends, so the germline J gene completes it. Germline values: CDR1 MNHDT, CDR2 YYDKIL. The CDR3 consists of 13 residues. The whole variable domain, filled in from reference TRBV17 and TRBJ2-1, reads DTTVKQNPRYKLARVGKPVNLICSQTMNHDTMYWYQKKPNQAPKLLLFYYDKILNREADTFEKFQSSRPNNSFCSLYIGSAGLEYSAMYLCASIRTGRAEQFFGPGTRLTVL.

Details on this clone: The gene names given are mouse names. The read ends 4 residues shy of where the CDR3 ends; the end is completed using the germline J gene. This rearrangement joins TRBV17 to TRBJ1-2; 7 positions agree with TRBD1. The CDR3 has 14 residues. Looked up from germline, CDR1 is MNHDT and CDR2 is YYDKIL. The trim removed 4 bases at V and 0 bases at J, leaving 2 bases unmatched. This CDR3 reads CASSIGTANSDYTF. CDR3 bases read: TGTGCTAGCAGTATCGGGACAGCAAACTCC.

Turning to this clone: Gene and germline names: mouse. The read comes to an end 4 residues before the CDR3 does, leaving the germline J gene to fill in the end. This chain connects TRBV19 to TRBJ2-3; TRBD1 is a possible D gene (5 bases). The CDR3 loop spans 15 amino acids. Germline-derived CDR1 and CDR2 are FNHDT and SITEND (reference sequence). V was shortened by 4 bases and J by 0 bases, with 12 bases between the two germline ends. Partial CDR3 DNA: TGTGCCAGCAGTGCCCGACAGTCTAGTGCAGAA. Protein product: CASSARQSSAE. The whole CDR3 sequence is CASSARQSSAETLYF. The variable domain in full, completed from reference TRBV19 and TRBJ2-3, reads GGIITQTPKFLIGQEGQKLTLKCQQNFNHDTMYWYRQDSGKGLRLIYYSITENDLQKGDLSEGYDASREKKSSFSLTVTSAQKNEMAVFLCASSARQSSAETLYFGSGTRLTVL.

In its sample, this clone was seen a few times. Gene names are the mouse ones. The read gets to within 4 residues of the CDR3 end, and the germline J gene fills in the rest. The chain combines TRBV17 with TRBJ2-1; 8 nucleotides line up with TRBD2. CDR1 and CDR2 from the germline V gene are MNHDT and YYDKIL. The length of the CDR3 is 16 residues. With 2 bases clipped from V and 0 bases from J, the junction kept 3 bases outside the gene matches. The CDR3 bases that were read are TGTGCTAGCAGTAGAAGACTGGGGAATAACTATGCT. Protein: CASSRRLGNNYA. The CDR3 reads in full as CASSRRLGNNYAEQFF.

This clone was observed a handful of times. The genes are named according to mouse. The CDR3 is cut off 4 residues early in the read; its end comes from the germline J gene. The chain recombines TRBV13-3 with TRBJ2-1, with a possible D match to TRBD2 (6 bases). Germline lookup yields CDR1 NNHDY and CDR2 SYVADS. The V gene lost 5 bases and the J gene lost 3 bases, with 12 bases spanning the gap. This CDR3 is built from 14 residues. CDR3 sequence reads: CASRAMGVYAEQFF. The sequenced part of the CDR3 DNA is TGTGCCAGCAGAGCAATGGGGGTCTATGCT.

About this clone itself: Gene names and germline refer to mouse. The CDR3 goes on 4 residues after the read ends, and that part is filled in from the germline J gene. This chain links TRBV31 with TRBJ1-1, with D unresolved. This CDR3 region has 13 residues. Germline loops: CDR1 GKSSPN, CDR2 SITVG. The V end was cut by 1 base, the J end by 1 base, with 7 bases between. The CDR3 bases that were read are TGTGCCTGGAGTCCTGGCCGAAACACA. Translating it yields CAWSPGRNT. The whole CDR3 protein reads CAWSPGRNTEVFF.

On this clone itself: The listed genes are named as in mouse. The CDR3 end is not reached by the read, which stops 4 residues before it; the germline J gene fills it in. The chain carries TRBV13-3 and TRBJ1-2, with 9 bases that match TRBD1. The V gene's germline CDR1 is NNHDY and CDR2 SYVADS. V dropped 6 bases and J dropped 2; count of bases not matched to a gene: 5. This CDR3 is built from 14 residues. The covered CDR3 bases are TGTGCCAGCACCACCGGGACAGGGAACTCC. This translates into CASTTGTGNS. The full CDR3 reads CASTTGTGNSDYTF.

This clone was counted between two and nine times. The genes and germline here are from mouse. Coverage ceases 3 residues before the CDR3 finishes, and the germline J gene fills in the end. The V and J genes are TRBV1 and TRBJ1-6; 10 bases match TRBD1. TRBJ1-6 counts as an open reading frame of uncertain function. V lost 0 bases, J lost 7 bases, and 9 bases stayed unmatched. CDR1 and CDR2 from the germline V gene are NSQYPW and LRSPGD (reference sequence). This CDR3 comprises 18 residues. The CDR3 DNA, read in part, is TGCACCTGCAGTGCAGATCTCTGGGGACAGGGGACGAATTCGCCC. It specifies CTCSADLWGQGTNSP. The CDR3 reads in full as CTCSADLWGQGTNSPLYF.

Comments on this clone: These gene names are mouse names. The read ends 3 residues shy of where the CDR3 ends; the end is completed using the germline J gene. This chain links TRBV17 with TRBJ1-6; 7 bases align to TRBD1. TRBJ1-6 is identified as an open reading frame with a role that is uncertain. The ends lost 5 bases at V and 3 bases at J; junction bases unmatched: 1. Germline CDR1 and CDR2: MNHDT and YYDKIL. CDR3 length equals 14 residues. CDR3 loop: CASSPGGYNSPLYF. Partial CDR3 DNA: TGTGCTAGCAGTCCAGGGGGCTATAATTCGCCC.